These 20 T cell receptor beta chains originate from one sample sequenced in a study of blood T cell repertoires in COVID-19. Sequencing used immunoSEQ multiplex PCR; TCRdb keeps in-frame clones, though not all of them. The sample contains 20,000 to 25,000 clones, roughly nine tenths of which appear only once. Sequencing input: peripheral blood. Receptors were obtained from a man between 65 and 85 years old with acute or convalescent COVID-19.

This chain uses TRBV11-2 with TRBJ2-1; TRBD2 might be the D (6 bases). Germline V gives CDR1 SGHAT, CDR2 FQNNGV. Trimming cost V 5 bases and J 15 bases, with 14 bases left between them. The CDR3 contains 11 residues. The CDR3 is CASSPSGPAFF. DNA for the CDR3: TGTGCCAGCAGCCCCAGCGGGCCGGCGTTCTTC.

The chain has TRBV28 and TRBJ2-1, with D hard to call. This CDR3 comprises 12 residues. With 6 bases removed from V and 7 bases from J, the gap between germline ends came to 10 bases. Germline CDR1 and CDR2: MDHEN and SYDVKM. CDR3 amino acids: CASRQQSNEQFF. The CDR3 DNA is TGTGCCAGCAGACAACAGTCGAATGAGCAGTTCTTC. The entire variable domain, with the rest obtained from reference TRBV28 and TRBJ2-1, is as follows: DVKVTQSSRYLVKRTGEKVFLECVQDMDHENMFWYRQDPGLGLRLIYFSYDVKMKEKGDIPEGYSVSREKKERFSLILESASTNQTSMYLCASRQQSNEQFFGPGTRLTVL.

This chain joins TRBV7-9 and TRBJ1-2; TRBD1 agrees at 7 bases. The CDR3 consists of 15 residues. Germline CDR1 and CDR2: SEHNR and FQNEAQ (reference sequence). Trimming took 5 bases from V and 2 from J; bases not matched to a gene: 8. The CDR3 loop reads CASSLTGTVNYGYTF. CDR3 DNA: TGTGCCAGCAGCCTAACCGGGACAGTAAACTATGGCTACACCTTC.

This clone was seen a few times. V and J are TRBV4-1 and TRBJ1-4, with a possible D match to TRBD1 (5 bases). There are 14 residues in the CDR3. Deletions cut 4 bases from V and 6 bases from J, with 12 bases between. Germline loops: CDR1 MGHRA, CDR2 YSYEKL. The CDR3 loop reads CASSPDMAYEKLFF. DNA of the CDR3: TGCGCCAGCAGCCCGGACATGGCATATGAAAAACTGTTTTTT.

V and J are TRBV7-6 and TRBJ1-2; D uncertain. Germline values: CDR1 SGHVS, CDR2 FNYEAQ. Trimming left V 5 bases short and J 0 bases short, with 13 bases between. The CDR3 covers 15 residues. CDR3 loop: CASSPSASANYGYTF. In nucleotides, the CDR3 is TGTGCCAGCAGCCCATCAGCGTCAGCTAACTATGGCTACACCTTC.

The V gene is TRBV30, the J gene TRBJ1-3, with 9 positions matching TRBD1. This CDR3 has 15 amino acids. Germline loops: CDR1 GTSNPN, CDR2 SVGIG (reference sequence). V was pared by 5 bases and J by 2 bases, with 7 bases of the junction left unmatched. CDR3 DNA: TGTGCCTGGTCCCTAACAGGGGGCACTGGAAACACCATATATTTT. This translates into CAWSLTGGTGNTIYF.

CDR3 in DNA: TGTGCCAGCAGTTTAATAACAGATACGCAGTATTTT. Protein: CASSLITDTQYF. The V call is TRBV6-2 or TRBV6-3, the J call TRBJ2-3; D is undetermined. V gave up 4 bases and J gave up 3 bases, with 5 bases separating them. CDR3 size: 12 residues. The V gene's germline CDR1 is MNHEY and CDR2 SVGEGT.

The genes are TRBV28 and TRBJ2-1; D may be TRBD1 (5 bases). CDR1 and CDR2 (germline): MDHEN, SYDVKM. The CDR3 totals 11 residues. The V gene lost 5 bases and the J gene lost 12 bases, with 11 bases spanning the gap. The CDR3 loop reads CASSGARWQFF. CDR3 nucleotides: TGTGCCAGCAGTGGGGCTAGATGGCAGTTCTTC.

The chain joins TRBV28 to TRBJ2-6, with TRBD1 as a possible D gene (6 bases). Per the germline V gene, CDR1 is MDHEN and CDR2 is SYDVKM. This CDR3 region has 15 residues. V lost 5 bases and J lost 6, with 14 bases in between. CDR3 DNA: TGTGCCAGCAGTCCACCGACAGGCTTGGCCAACGTCCTGACTTTC. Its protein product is CASSPPTGLANVLTF. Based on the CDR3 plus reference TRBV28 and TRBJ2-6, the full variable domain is DVKVTQSSRYLVKRTGEKVFLECVQDMDHENMFWYRQDPGLGLRLIYFSYDVKMKEKGDIPEGYSVSREKKERFSLILESASTNQTSMYLCASSPPTGLANVLTFGAGSRLTVL.

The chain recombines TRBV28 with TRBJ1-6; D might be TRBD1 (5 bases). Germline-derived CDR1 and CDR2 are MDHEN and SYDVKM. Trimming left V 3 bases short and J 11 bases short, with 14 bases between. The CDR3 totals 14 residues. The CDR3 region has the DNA TGTGCCAGCAGTTTCCGCGTCGGGGGAGCACCCCTCCACTTT. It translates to CASSFRVGGAPLHF. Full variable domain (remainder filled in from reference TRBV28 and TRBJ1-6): DVKVTQSSRYLVKRTGEKVFLECVQDMDHENMFWYRQDPGLGLRLIYFSYDVKMKEKGDIPEGYSVSREKKERFSLILESASTNQTSMYLCASSFRVGGAPLHFGNGTRLTVT.

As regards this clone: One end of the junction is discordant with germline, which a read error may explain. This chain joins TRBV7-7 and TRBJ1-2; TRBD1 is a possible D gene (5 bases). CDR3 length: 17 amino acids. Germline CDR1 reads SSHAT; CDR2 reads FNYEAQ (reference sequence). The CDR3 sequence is CASSLALKTGKSNGYTF. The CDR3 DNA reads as TGTGCTAGCAGCTTAGCGCTAAAAACAGGTAAGAGTAACGGCTACACCTTC.

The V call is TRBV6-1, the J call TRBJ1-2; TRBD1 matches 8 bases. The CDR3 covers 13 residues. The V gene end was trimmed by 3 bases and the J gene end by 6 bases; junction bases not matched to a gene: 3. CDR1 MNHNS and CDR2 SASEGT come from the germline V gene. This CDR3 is CASSDTGGDGYTF. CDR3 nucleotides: TGTGCCAGCAGTGACACAGGGGGGGATGGCTACACCTTC.

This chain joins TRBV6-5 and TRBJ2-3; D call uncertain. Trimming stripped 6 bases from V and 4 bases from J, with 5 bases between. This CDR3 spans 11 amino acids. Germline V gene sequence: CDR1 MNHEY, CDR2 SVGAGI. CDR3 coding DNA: TGTGCCAGCAGCTTATCAGATACGCAGTATTTT. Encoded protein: CASSLSDTQYF.

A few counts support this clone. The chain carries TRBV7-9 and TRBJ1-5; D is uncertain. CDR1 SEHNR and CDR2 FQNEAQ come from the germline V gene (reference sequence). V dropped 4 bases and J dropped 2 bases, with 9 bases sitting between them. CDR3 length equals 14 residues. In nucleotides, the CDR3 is TGTGCCAGCAGCTCCGCCTCGGGCAATCAGCCCCAGCATTTT. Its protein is CASSSASGNQPQHF.

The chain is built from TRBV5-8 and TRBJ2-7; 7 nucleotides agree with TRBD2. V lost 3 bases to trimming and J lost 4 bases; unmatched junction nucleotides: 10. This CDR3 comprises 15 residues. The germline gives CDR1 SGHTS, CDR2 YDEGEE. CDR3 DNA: TGTGCCAGCAGCTCCGGCTCGGGAGGAAGGTACGAGCAGTACTTC. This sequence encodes CASSSGSGGRYEQYF.

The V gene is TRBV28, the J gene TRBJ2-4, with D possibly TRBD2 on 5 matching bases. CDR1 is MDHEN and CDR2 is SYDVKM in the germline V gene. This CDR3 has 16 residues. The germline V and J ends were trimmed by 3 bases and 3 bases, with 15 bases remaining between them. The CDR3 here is CASSFDLRENKNIQYF. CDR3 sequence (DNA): TGTGCCAGCAGTTTCGACCTTAGGGAGAACAAAAACATTCAGTACTTC. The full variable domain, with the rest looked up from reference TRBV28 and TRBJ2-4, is DVKVTQSSRYLVKRTGEKVFLECVQDMDHENMFWYRQDPGLGLRLIYFSYDVKMKEKGDIPEGYSVSREKKERFSLILESASTNQTSMYLCASSFDLRENKNIQYFGAGTRLSVL.

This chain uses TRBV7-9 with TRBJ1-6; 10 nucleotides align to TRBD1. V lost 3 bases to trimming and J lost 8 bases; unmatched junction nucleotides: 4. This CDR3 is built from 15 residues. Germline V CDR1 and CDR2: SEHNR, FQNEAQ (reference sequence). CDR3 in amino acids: CASSLGDRGHSPLHF. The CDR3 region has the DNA TGTGCCAGCAGCTTGGGAGACAGGGGGCATTCACCCCTCCACTTT.

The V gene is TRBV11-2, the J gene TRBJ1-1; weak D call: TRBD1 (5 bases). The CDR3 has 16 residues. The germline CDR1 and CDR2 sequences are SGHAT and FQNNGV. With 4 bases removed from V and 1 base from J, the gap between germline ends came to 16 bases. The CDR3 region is CASSSASGGENTEAFF. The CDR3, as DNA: TGTGCCAGCAGCTCCGCATCCGGGGGGGAGAACACTGAAGCTTTCTTT.

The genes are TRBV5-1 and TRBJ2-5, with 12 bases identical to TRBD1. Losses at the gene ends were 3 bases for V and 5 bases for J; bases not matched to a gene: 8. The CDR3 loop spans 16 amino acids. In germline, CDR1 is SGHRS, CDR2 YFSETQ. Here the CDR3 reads CASSSGTGGVVETQYF. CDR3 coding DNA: TGCGCCAGCAGCTCTGGGACAGGGGGCGTTGTCGAGACCCAGTACTTC. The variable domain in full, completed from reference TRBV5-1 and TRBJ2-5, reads KAGVTQTPRYLIKTRGQQVTLSCSPISGHRSVSWYQQTPGQGLQFLFEYFSETQRNKGNFPGRFSGRQFSNSRSEMNVSTLELGDSALYLCASSSGTGGVVETQYFGPGTRLLVL.

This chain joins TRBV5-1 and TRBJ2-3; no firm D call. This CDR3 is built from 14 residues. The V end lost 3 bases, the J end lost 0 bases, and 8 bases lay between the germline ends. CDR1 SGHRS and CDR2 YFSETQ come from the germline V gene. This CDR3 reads CASSSAGSTDTQYF. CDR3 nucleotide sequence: TGCGCCAGCAGCTCGGCAGGAAGCACAGATACGCAGTATTTT.